The rows below give T cell receptor beta chains drawn from one sample of a study of blood T cell repertoires in COVID-19. Profiled with immunoSEQ multiplex PCR; TCRdb holds only in-frame clones, not every one. The sample has over 200,000 clones, 80% to 95% seen once. The specimen sequenced was peripheral blood. The receptors shown here come from a man aged 60-69 years with COVID-19, enrolled during active disease. Each CDR3 is given with its conserved first and last residue. The D gene is left open where the match is weak.

V gene	D gene	CDR3 length	J gene	CDR3 protein	CDR3 DNA
TRBV24-1	TRBD1	19	TRBJ2-1	CATSDLPLRDRGVYNEQFF	TGTGCCACCAGTGATTTGCCCTTGCGGGACAGGGGGGTCTACAATGAGCAGTTCTTC
TRBV21-1	-	21	TRBJ1-6	CASSKVPLLVPPYCDNSPLHF	TGTGCCAGCAGCAAAGTCCCTCTTCTAGTCCCTCCTTACTGCGATAATTCACCCCTCCACTTT
TRBV25-1	-	12	TRBJ1-2	CASSLRDRGYTF	TGTGCCAGCAGTCTCCGGGATCGGGGCTACACCTTC
TRBV5-1	-	15	TRBJ2-7	CASSLLQGPNYEQYF	TGCGCCAGCAGCTTGTTGCAGGGGCCGAACTACGAGCAGTACTTC
TRBV29-1	TRBD2	15	TRBJ2-7	CSVEDVAGVSYEQYF	TGCAGCGTTGAAGATGTGGCGGGAGTGTCCTACGAGCAGTACTTC
TRBV18	TRBD2	16	TRBJ2-3	CASSPRLAASTDTQYF	TGTGCCAGCTCACCACGACTAGCGGCTAGCACAGATACGCAGTATTTT
TRBV7-9	-	13	TRBJ1-5	CASSRTATQPQHF	TGTGCCAGCAGTCGGACAGCGACTCAGCCCCAGCATTTT
TRBV10-3	-	13	TRBJ2-7	CAITLDNSYEQYF	TGTGCCATCACCTTGGACAACTCCTACGAGCAGTACTTC
TRBV18	-	15	TRBJ2-7	CASSPSPGSSYEQYF	TGTGCCAGCTCACCGTCCCCCGGTAGCTCCTACGAGCAGTACTTC
TRBV11-2	-	15	TRBJ1-2	CASSLEGAPYYGYTF	TGTGCCAGCAGCTTAGAGGGGGCTCCGTACTATGGCTACACCTTC
TRBV5-5	TRBD2	14	TRBJ2-1	CASSLTGTTNEQFF	TGTGCCAGCAGCCTCACCGGGACTACAAATGAGCAGTTCTTC
TRBV3-1/TRBV3-2	TRBD1	14	TRBJ1-2	CASSRYRGRDGYTF	TGTGCCAGCAGCCGATACAGGGGGCGGGATGGCTACACCTTC
TRBV28	TRBD2	15	TRBJ2-1	CASSSDLTSGVMQFF	TGTGCCAGCAGTTCCGACCTGACTAGCGGGGTAATGCAGTTCTTC
TRBV7-2	TRBD2	14	TRBJ2-1	CASNLAGGPGWQFF	TGTGCCAGCAATCTAGCGGGAGGGCCTGGTTGGCAGTTCTTC
TRBV5-1	TRBD2	15	TRBJ2-3	CASSLAGGPSDTQYF	TGCGCCAGCAGCTTGGCGGGGGGGCCCTCAGATACGCAGTATTTT
TRBV6-5	TRBD1	15	TRBJ2-7	CASTSTGTGGGEQYF	TGTGCCAGCACCTCCACCGGGACAGGGGGCGGCGAGCAGTACTTC